This T cell receptor beta chain originates from a study of OX40 agonist ivuxolimab in advanced cancers. Background on the study: One patient with hepatocellular carcinoma and two with cutaneous melanoma, three in all, had partial responses.

The CDR3 is 16 residues long. Germline CDR1 and CDR2: SGHRS and YFSETQ. V dropped 3 bases and J dropped 2 bases, with 17 bases sitting between them. Repertoires were generated with immunoSEQ multiplex PCR, while TCRdb's copy carries only in-frame clones and drops some. The data show nearly 60,000 clones, 75% to 85% seen once. The TCR originated in an adult with an advanced solid tumor such as melanoma, head and neck, liver or kidney cancer. The genes are TRBV5-1 and TRBJ2-5; weak D call: TRBD2 (5 bases). Material: CD4+ or CD8+ T cells sorted from blood, obtained in a trial of the OX40 agonist ivuxolimab. The CDR3 here is CASSSLSGATQETQYF. CDR3 sequence (DNA): TGCGCCAGCAGCTCCCTGAGCGGAGCCACTCAAGAGACCCAGTACTTC.